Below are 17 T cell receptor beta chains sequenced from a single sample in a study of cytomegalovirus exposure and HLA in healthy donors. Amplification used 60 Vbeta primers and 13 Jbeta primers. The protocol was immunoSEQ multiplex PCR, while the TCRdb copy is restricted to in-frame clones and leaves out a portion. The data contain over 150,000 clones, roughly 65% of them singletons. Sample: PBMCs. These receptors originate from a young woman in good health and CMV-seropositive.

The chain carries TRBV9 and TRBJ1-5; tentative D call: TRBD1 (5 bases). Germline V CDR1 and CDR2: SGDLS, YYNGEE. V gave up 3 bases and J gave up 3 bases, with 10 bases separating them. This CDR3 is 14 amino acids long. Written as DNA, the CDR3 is TGTGCCAGCAGCGGGGGCGACTTCAATCAGCCCCAGCATTTT. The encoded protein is CASSGGDFNQPQHF.

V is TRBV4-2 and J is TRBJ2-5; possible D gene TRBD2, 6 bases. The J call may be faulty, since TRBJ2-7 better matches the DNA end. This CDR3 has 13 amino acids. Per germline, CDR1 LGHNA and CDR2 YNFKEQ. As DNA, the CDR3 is TGTGCCAGCAGCCAAGAGTCGGGAGCCGAGCAGTACTTC. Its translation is CASSQESGAEQYF.

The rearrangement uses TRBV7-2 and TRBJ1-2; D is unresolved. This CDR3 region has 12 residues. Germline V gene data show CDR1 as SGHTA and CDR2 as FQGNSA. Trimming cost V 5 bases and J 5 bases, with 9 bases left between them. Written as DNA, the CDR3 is TGTGCCAGCAGCCTAATCTTGTATGGCTACACCTTC. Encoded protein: CASSLILYGYTF. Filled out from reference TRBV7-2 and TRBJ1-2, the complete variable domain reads GAGVSQSPSNKVTEKGKDVELRCDPISGHTALYWYRQSLGQGLEFLIYFQGNSAPDKSGLPSDRFSAERTGGSVSTLTIQRTQQEDSAVYLCASSLILYGYTFGSGTRLTVV.

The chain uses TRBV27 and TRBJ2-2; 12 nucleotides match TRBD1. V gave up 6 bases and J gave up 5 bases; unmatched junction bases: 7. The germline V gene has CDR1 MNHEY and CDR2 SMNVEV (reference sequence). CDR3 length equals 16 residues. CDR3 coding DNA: TGTGCCAGCAGATTTAGGGACAGGGGGCATACCGGGGAGCTGTTTTTT. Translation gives CASRFRDRGHTGELFF.

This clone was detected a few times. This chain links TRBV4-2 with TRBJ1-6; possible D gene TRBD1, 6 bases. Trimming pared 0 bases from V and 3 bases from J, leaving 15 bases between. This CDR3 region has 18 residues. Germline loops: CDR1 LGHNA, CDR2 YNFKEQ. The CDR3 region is CASSQDQAGAVYNSPLHF. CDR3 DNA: TGTGCCAGCAGCCAAGATCAGGCGGGGGCGGTCTATAATTCACCCCTCCACTTT.

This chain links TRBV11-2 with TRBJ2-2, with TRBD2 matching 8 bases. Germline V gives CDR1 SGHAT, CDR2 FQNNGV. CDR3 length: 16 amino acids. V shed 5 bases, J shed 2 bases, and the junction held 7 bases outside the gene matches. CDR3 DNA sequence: TGTGCCAGCAGCCCGGGGACTAGTCTTAACACCGGGGAGCTGTTTTTT. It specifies CASSPGTSLNTGELFF.

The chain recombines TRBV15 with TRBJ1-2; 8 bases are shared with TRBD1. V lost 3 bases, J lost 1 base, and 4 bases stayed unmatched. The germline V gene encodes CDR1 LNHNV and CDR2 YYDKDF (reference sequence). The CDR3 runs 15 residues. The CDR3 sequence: CATSRDRDFNYGYTF. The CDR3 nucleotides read TGTGCCACCAGCAGGGACAGGGATTTTAACTATGGCTACACCTTC.

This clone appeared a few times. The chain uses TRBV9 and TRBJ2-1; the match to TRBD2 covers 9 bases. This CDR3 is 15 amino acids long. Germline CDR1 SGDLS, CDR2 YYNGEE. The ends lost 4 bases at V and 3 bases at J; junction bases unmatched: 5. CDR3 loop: CASSLAGVFYNEQFF. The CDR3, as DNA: TGTGCCAGCAGCTTAGCGGGGGTTTTCTACAATGAGCAGTTCTTC.

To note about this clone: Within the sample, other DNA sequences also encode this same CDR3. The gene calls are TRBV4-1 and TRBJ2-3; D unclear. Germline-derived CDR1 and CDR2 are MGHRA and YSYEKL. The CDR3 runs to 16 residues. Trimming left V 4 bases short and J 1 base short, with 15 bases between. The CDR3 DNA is TGCGCCAGCAGCCCCCTCCAGCGATGGGGCACAGATACGCAGTATTTT. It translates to CASSPLQRWGTDTQYF.

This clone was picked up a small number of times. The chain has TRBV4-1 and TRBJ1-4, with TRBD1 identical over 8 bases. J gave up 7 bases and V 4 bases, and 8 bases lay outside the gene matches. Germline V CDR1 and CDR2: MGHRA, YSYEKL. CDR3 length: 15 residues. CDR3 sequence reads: CASSRDGTGGEKLFF. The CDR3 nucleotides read TGCGCCAGCAGCCGCGATGGGACAGGTGGTGAAAAACTGTTTTTT.

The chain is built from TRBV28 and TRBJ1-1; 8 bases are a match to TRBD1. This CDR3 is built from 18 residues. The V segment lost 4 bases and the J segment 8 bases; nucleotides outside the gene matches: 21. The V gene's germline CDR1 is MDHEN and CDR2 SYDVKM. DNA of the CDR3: TGTGCCAGCAGTTCGACCGGCTTGGGACAGGTACCCGCCGAGGAAGCTTTCTTT. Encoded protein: CASSSTGLGQVPAEEAFF.

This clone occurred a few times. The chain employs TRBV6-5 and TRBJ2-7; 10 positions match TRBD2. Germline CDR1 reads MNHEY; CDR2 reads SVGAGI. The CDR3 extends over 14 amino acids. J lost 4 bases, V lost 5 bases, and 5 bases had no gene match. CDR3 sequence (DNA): TGTGCCAGCAGTCAATATAGCGGGGGGTACGAGCAGTACTTC. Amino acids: CASSQYSGGYEQYF.

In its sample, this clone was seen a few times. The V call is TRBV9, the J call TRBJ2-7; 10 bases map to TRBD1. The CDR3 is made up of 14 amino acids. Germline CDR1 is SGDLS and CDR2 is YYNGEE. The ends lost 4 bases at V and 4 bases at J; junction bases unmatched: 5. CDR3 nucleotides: TGTGCCAGCAGCTCCCGACAGGGGGCTTACGAGCAGTACTTC. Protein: CASSSRQGAYEQYF.

The CDR3 bases are TGCAGCGTTGTCTTTTTATGGGGGGAGCGTAGTAGCACTGAAGCTTTCTTT. The encoded protein is CSVVFLWGERSSTEAFF. The gene calls are TRBV29-1 and TRBJ1-1; possible D gene TRBD1, 5 bases. V was shortened by 4 bases and J by 4 bases, with 25 bases between the two germline ends. The CDR3 runs 17 residues. Germline assignment: CDR1 SQVTM and CDR2 ANQGSEA.

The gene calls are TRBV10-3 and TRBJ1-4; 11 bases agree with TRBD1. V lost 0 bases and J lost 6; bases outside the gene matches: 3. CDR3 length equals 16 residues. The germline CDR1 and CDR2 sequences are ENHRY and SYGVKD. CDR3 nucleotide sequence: TGTGCCATCAGTGAGTCAGGACAGGGGGCTTATGAAAAACTGTTTTTT. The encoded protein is CAISESGQGAYEKLFF.

For the CDR3, the DNA is TGTGCCAGCAGCCGGGACAGCTACACTGAAGCTTTCTTT. Amino acid sequence: CASSRDSYTEAFF. V and J are TRBV27 and TRBJ1-1, with 7 positions matching TRBD1. The junction had 4 bases not matched to a gene; V was cut back by 6 bases and J by 3 bases. The CDR3 consists of 13 residues. CDR1 MNHEY and CDR2 SMNVEV come from the germline V gene (reference sequence).

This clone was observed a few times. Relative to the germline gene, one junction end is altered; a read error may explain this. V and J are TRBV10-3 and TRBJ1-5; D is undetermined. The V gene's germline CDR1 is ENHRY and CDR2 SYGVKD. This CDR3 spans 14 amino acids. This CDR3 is CAINEYPREQPQHF. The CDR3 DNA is TGTGCCATCAATGAGTACCCCCGGGAGCAGCCCCAGCATTTT.